The following is a T cell receptor (beta chain) sequence with its context. Its target is unknown. The data were taken from a study of cytotoxic CD8 clonotypes in ibrutinib-treated CLL. Study-wide results and caveats: Clonality was elevated at ibrutinib response and had returned toward baseline at progression. Baseline clonality, higher than in age-matched healthy donors, tracked circulating CD8+ T-cell counts.

Sequencing used immunoSEQ multiplex PCR; TCRdb keeps in-frame clones, though not all of them. The sample lists roughly 180,000 clones, 72% occurring once. V gave up 7 bases and J gave up 4 bases; unmatched junction bases: 12. The CDR3 contains 15 residues. In germline, CDR1 is MNHEY, CDR2 SVGAGI. The source material was PBMCs, sampled after 24 months of ibrutinib treatment. The J gene is TRBJ2-5, the V gene TRBV6-5; TRBD2 matches 7 bases. This clonotype originated in a human donor with chronic lymphocytic leukemia. CDR3 DNA: TGTGCCAGCACCCGATCCCTGGGCGGGGGAGAGACCCAGTACTTC. Protein: CASTRSLGGGETQYF.